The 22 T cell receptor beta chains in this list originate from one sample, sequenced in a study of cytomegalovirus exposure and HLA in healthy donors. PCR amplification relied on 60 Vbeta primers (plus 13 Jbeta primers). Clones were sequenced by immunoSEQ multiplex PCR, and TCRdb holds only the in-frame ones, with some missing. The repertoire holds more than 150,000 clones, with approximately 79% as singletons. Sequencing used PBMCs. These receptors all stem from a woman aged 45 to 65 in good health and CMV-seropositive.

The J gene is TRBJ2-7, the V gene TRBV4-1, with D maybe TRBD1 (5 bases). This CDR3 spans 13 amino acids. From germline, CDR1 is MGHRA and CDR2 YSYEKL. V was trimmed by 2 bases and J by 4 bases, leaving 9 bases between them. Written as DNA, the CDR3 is TGCGCCAGCAGCCAATCGACAGCGTACGAGCAGTACTTC. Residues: CASSQSTAYEQYF.

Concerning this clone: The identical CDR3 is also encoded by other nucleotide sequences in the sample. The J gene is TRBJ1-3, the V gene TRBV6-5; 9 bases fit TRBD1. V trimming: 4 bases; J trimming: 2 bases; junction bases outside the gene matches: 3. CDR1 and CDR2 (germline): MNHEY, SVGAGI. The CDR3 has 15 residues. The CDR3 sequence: CASSSTGGTGNTIYF. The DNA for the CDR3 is TGTGCCAGCAGTTCGACAGGGGGAACTGGAAACACCATATATTTT.

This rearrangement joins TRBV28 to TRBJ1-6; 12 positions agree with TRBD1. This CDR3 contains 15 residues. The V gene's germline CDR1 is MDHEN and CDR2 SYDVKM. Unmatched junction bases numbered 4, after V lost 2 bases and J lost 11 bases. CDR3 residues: CASSLGTGGSAPLHF. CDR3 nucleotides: TGTGCCAGCAGTTTAGGGACAGGGGGCTCGGCACCCCTCCACTTT.

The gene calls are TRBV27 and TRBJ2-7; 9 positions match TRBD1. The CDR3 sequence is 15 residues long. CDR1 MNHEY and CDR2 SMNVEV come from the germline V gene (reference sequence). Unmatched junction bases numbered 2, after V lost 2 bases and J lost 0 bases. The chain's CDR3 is CASSLQTGGSYEQYF. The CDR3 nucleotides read TGTGCCAGCAGTTTACAGACAGGGGGCTCCTACGAGCAGTACTTC.

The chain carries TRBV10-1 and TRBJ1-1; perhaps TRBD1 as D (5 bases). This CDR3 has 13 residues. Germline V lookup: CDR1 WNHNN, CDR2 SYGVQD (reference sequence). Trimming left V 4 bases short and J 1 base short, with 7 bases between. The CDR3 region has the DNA TGCGCCAGCAGTGCGACAGCGAACACTGAAGCTTTCTTT. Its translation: CASSATANTEAFF.

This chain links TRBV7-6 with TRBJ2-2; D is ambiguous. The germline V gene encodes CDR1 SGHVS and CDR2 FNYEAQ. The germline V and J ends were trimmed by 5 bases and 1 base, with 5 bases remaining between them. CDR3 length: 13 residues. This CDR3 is CASSHLNTGELFF. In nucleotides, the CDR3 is TGTGCCAGCAGCCACTTGAACACCGGGGAGCTGTTTTTT. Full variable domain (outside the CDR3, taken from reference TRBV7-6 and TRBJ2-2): GAGVSQSPRYKVTKRGQDVALRCDPISGHVSLYWYRQALGQGPEFLTYFNYEAQQDKSGLPNDRFSAERPEGSISTLTIQRTEQRDSAMYRCASSHLNTGELFFGEGSRLTVL.

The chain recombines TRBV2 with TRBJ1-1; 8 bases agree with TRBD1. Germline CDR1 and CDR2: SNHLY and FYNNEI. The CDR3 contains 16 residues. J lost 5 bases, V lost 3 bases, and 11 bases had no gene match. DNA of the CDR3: TGTGCCAGCAGTGATCGTCAGGGGGCCCGGAATACTGAAGCTTTCTTT. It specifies CASSDRQGARNTEAFF.

Here the CDR3 DNA reads TGTGCCAGCAGCTTAGCCTCGTACAATGAGCAGTTCTTC. Amino acid sequence: CASSLASYNEQFF. This chain joins TRBV7-8 and TRBJ2-1; D remains ambiguous. Germline V gene lookup returns CDR1 SGHVS and CDR2 FQNEAQ. V was pared by 0 bases and J by 4 bases, with 4 bases between. The CDR3 is made up of 13 amino acids.

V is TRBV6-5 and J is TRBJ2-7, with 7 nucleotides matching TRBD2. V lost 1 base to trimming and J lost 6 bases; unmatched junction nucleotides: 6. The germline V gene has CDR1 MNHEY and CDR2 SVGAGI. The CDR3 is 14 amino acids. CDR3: CASSYYQTGGEQYF. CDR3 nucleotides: TGTGCCAGCAGTTACTACCAAACGGGGGGCGAGCAGTACTTC.

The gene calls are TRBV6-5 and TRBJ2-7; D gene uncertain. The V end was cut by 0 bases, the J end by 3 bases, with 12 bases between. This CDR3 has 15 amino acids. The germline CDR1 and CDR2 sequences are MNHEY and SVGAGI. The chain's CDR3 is CASSYSITSGYEQYF. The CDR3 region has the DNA TGTGCCAGCAGTTACTCGATAACATCGGGCTACGAGCAGTACTTC.

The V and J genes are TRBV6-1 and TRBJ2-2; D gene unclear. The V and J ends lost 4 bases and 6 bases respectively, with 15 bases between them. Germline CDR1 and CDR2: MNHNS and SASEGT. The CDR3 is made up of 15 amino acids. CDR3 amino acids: CASSVTGIMAGELFF. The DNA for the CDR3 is TGTGCCAGCAGTGTGACGGGTATTATGGCCGGGGAGCTGTTTTTT.

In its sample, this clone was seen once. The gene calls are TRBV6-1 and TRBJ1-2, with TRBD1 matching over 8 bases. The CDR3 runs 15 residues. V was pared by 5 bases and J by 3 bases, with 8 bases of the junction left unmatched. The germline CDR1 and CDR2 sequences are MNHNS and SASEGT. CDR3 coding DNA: TGTGCCAGCAGTCCCGGACAGGGCTGGGACTATGGCTACACCTTC. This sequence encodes CASSPGQGWDYGYTF.

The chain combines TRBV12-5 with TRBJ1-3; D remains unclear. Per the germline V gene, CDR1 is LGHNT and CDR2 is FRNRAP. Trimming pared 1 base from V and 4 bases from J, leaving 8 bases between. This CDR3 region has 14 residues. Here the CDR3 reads CASGLGISGNTIYF. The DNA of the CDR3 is TGTGCTAGTGGTTTGGGTATCTCCGGAAACACCATATATTTT.

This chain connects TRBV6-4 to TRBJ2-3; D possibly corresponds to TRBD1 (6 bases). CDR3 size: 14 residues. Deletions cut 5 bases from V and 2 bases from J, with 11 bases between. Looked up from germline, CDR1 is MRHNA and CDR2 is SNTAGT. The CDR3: CASSQGSDTDTQYF. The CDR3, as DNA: TGTGCCAGCAGTCAGGGGTCGGACACAGATACGCAGTATTTT.

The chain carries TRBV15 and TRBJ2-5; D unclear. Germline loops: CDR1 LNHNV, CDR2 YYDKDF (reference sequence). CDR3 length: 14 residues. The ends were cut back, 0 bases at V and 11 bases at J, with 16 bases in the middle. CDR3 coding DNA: TGTGCCACCAGCAGAGATCCCGGGTTGGGTGAGCAGTACTTC. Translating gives CATSRDPGLGEQYF.

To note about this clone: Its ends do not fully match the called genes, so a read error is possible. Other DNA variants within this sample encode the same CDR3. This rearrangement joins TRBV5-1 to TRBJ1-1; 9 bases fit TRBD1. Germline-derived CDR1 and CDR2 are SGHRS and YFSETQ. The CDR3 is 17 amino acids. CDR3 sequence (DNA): TGCGCCAGCAGCTTAGTTGGGACAGGGTTTTTGAACACTGAGGCTTTCTTT. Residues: CASSLVGTGFLNTEAFF. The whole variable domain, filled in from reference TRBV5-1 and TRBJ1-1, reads KAGVTQTPRYLIKTRGQQVTLSCSPISGHRSVSWYQQTPGQGLQFLFEYFSETQRNKGNFPGRFSGRQFSNSRSEMNVSTLELGDSALYLCASSLVGTGFLNTEAFFGQGTRLTVV.

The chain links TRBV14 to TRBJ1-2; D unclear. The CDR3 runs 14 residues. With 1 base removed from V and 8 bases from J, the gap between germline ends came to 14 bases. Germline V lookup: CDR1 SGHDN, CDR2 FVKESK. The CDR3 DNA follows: TGTGCCAGCAGCCAAGCCGGGAGATCGGGGGGCTACACCTTC. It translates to CASSQAGRSGGYTF.

The CDR3 DNA reads as TGTGCCAGCACCGAATTTGACAGGGTATCCTACGAGCAGTACTTC. As protein: CASTEFDRVSYEQYF. The chain joins TRBV6-1 to TRBJ2-7; 7 nucleotides match TRBD1. The CDR3 is made up of 15 amino acids. The V gene's germline CDR1 is MNHNS and CDR2 SASEGT. V shed 7 bases, J shed 1 base, and the junction held 10 bases outside the gene matches.

The CDR3 sequence: CASSLTDRSTEAFF. The CDR3, as DNA: TGTGCCAGCAGCTTGACCGACAGATCCACTGAAGCTTTCTTT. The chain uses TRBV7-8 and TRBJ1-1; perhaps TRBD1 as D (5 bases). This CDR3 is 14 amino acids long. With 3 bases removed from V and 4 bases from J, the gap between germline ends came to 12 bases. The germline CDR1 and CDR2 sequences are SGHVS and FQNEAQ.

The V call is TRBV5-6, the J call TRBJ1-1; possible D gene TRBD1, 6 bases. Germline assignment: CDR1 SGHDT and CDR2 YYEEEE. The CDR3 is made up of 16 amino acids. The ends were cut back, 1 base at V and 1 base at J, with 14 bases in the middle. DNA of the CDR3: TGTGCCAGCAGCTTGCGCACAGGGAGGGAGAACACTGAAGCTTTCTTT. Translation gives CASSLRTGRENTEAFF. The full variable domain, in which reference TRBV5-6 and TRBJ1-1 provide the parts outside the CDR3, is DAGVTQSPTHLIKTRGQQVTLRCSPKSGHDTVSWYQQALGQGPQFIFQYYEEEERQRGNFPDRFSGHQFPNYSSELNVNALLLGDSALYLCASSLRTGRENTEAFFGQGTRLTVV.

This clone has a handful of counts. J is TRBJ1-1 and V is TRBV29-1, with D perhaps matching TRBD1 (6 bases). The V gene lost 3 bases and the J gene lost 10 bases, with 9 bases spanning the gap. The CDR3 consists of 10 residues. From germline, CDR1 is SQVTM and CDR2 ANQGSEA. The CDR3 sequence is CSVEDRRAFF. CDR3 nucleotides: TGCAGCGTTGAGGACAGAAGAGCTTTCTTT.

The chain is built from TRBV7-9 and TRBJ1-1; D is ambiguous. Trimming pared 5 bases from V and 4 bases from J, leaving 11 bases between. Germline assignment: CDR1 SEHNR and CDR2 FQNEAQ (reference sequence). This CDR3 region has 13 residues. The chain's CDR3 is CASSLNMVTEAFF. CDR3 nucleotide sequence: TGTGCCAGCAGCCTCAACATGGTCACTGAAGCTTTCTTT.